This T cell receptor (beta chain) was captured by sequencing in a study of control samples from healthy donors and cancer patients. V lost 6 bases and J 0 bases, leaving 11 bases between the germline ends. The CDR3 sequence is 15 residues long. CDR1 and CDR2 from the germline V gene are LGHDT and YNNKEL (reference sequence). Clones were read by immunoSEQ multiplex PCR, and TCRdb kept only the in-frame ones, dropping some. The data show some 99,000 clones, about 89% seen once. The TCR sequence derives from a woman aged 45-65 years in good health. The chain combines TRBV3-1 (or the pseudogene TRBV3-2) with TRBJ1-4, with D maybe TRBD1 (6 bases). Material for sequencing was blood. The CDR3, as DNA: TGTGCCAGCAGTCGGAGGGGGGCAACTAATGAAAAACTGTTTTTT. Its translation: CASSRRGATNEKLFF.